The clone carrying this T cell receptor beta chain is a singleton in its sample. The antigen is unknown. The germline gives CDR1 LGHNA, CDR2 YSLEER. The CDR3 spans 16 residues. Trimming removed 1 base from V and 2 bases from J, with 13 bases in between. The sequenced patients had an expansion of CD8+CD57+ cells seen by flow cytometry. Severe acquired aplastic anemia was present in all patients. Patients had not yet gotten any therapy when their blood was taken for sampling. The data derive from a study of CD8+CD57+ T cells in acquired aplastic anemia. Study-wide results and limits: Simpson's diversity of CD8+ cells was not significantly different in patients compared with controls. Researchers report that about 29 CD8+ CDR3 sequences appeared in both patients and controls.

The TCR beta profiling, which covered VDJ combination and CDR3 sequence, was carried out using genomic DNA as the template. TCRdb reprocessed the reads via MiXCR and lists one record per CDR3 protein. The sample yields roughly 280,000 distinct CDR3 sequences, around three fifths seen once. Sequencing was carried out using sorted CD4+, CD8+, or CD8+CD57+ T cells (not recorded which) from PBMCs. The sequence was obtained from a human donor with aplastic anemia. The V call is TRBV4-3, the J call TRBJ2-3, with a tentative D call TRBD1 (5 bases). The CDR3 nucleotides read TGCGCCAGCAGCCAAGTTGGCGTAGGGGACACAGATACGCAGTATTTT. It yields the protein CASSQVGVGDTDTQYF.